This T cell receptor beta chain was found in a study of Graves' ophthalmopathy and Graves' hyperthyroidism. CDR1 SGHTA and CDR2 FQGNSA come from the germline V gene. The J segment lost 5 bases and the V segment lost 5 bases, leaving 6 bases of the junction unmatched. There are 15 residues in the CDR3. This clonotype was detected many times. Investigators amplified TCR beta CDR3 regions from RNA transcripts. The first-round RT-PCR employed HTBI primers together with the Qiagen OneStep RT-PCR kit. A multiplex PCR was then performed as the second round. TCRdb reanalysed the multiplex PCR reads using MiXCR and keeps one entry per CDR3 protein. This sample has roughly 480,000 distinct CDR3 sequences, with around an eighth found just once.

This TCR derives from a woman aged 30 to 39 with Graves' ophthalmopathy. The sample was blood. This rearrangement joins TRBV7-2 to TRBJ2-7; 13 nucleotides agree with TRBD2. In nucleotides, the CDR3 is TGTGCCAGCAGCGGGGGACTAGCGGGGTTCGACGAGCAGTACTTC. This encodes CASSGGLAGFDEQYF.